Each of the 14 T cell receptor beta chains below was sequenced from the same sample in a study of OX40 agonist ivuxolimab in advanced cancers. The assay was immunoSEQ multiplex PCR, and TCRdb's table has in-frame clones only and misses some. The sample lists 20,000 to 30,000 clones, 65% to 85% occurring once. The input for sequencing was CD4+ or CD8+ T cells sorted from blood, taken in a trial of the OX40 agonist ivuxolimab. The receptors come from an adult with an advanced solid tumor such as melanoma, head and neck, liver or kidney cancer.

CDR3 residues: CSAAGYDYEQYF. CDR3 DNA sequence: TGCAGCGCAGCGGGGTATGACTACGAGCAGTACTTC. The rearrangement uses TRBV29-1 and TRBJ2-7, with 7 bases lining up with TRBD2. Germline CDR1 is SQVTM and CDR2 is ANQGSEA. This CDR3 contains 12 residues. Unmatched junction bases numbered 6, after V lost 7 bases and J lost 3 bases.

This clone was seen a few times. The gene calls are TRBV2 and TRBJ1-6; 11 positions agree with TRBD1. The V and J ends lost 6 bases and 16 bases, in that order; junction bases with no gene match: 2. This CDR3 contains 11 residues. CDR1 is SNHLY and CDR2 is FYNNEI in the germline V gene. In DNA form, the CDR3 reads TGTGCCAGCAGGGACAGGGGGCCTCTCCACTTT. It specifies CASRDRGPLHF.

The V gene is TRBV5-1, the J gene TRBJ1-1; D remains ambiguous. CDR1 is SGHRS and CDR2 is YFSETQ in the germline V gene. The length of the CDR3 is 14 residues. The V end was cut by 1 base, the J end by 0 bases, with 7 bases between. In DNA form, the CDR3 reads TGCGCCAGCAGCTTGCTAGGGATGAACACTGAAGCTTTCTTT. Its protein is CASSLLGMNTEAFF.

The chain employs TRBV7-8 and TRBJ2-3, with 12 bases that match TRBD2. Germline CDR1 SGHVS, CDR2 FQNEAQ. This CDR3 spans 15 amino acids. J lost 6 bases, V lost 5 bases, and 6 bases had no gene match. Written as DNA, the CDR3 is TGTGCCAGCAGCCTTCTAGCGGGGGGGCTGGATACGCAGTATTTT. It yields the protein CASSLLAGGLDTQYF.

The CDR3 here is CASSDLTSQNGGYTF. The CDR3, as DNA: TGTGCCAGCAGTGACTTGACTTCCCAAAACGGTGGCTACACCTTC. This chain joins TRBV6-4 and TRBJ1-2; no reliable D call. Trimming shortened V by 1 base and J by 7 bases, and 16 bases separated the two germline ends. The CDR3 is 15 residues long. Germline V gives CDR1 MRHNA, CDR2 SNTAGT.

The rearrangement joins TRBV6-1 to TRBJ1-3, with TRBD1 as a possible D gene (5 bases). V was pared by 2 bases and J by 0 bases, with 8 bases between. The CDR3 consists of 15 residues. Germline V gives CDR1 MNHNS, CDR2 SASEGT. The CDR3 reads CASSERGPSGNTIYF. In DNA, the CDR3 is TGTGCCAGCAGTGAACGGGGCCCCTCTGGAAACACCATATATTTT.

This clone appeared once. This sequence joins TRBV6-1 and TRBJ1-1; no definite D call. Germline CDR1 and CDR2: MNHNS and SASEGT. The CDR3 is 11 amino acids. Trimming cost V 6 bases and J 8 bases, with 10 bases left between them. This CDR3 reads CASRRGQEAFF. CDR3 sequence (DNA): TGTGCCAGCAGACGTGGCCAGGAAGCTTTCTTT.

The J gene is TRBJ2-7, the V gene TRBV6-1; 9 bases agree with TRBD1. With 7 bases clipped from V and 4 bases from J, the junction kept 11 bases outside the gene matches. Germline lookup yields CDR1 MNHNS and CDR2 SASEGT. There are 15 residues in the CDR3. The CDR3 bases are TGTGCCAGCATCAACTTCCGGGACAGGGAGTACGAGCAGTACTTC. Encoded protein: CASINFRDREYEQYF.

The V gene is TRBV5-4, the J gene TRBJ1-1; 7 bases line up with TRBD1. The germline V gene has CDR1 SGHNT and CDR2 YYREEE (reference sequence). The CDR3 length is 14 residues. V lost 0 bases, J lost 1 base, and 0 bases stayed unmatched. The CDR3 sequence: CASSLGTGNTEAFF. The CDR3 bases are TGTGCCAGCAGCTTGGGGACAGGGAACACTGAAGCTTTCTTT.

The chain carries TRBV2 and TRBJ2-5; 7 nucleotides agree with TRBD1. V lost 6 bases, J lost 2 bases, and 6 bases stayed unmatched. CDR1 is SNHLY, CDR2 FYNNEI, per germline. This CDR3 region has 14 residues. In DNA, the CDR3 is TGTGCCAGCAGCTTCGGACAGGAGCAAGAGACCCAGTACTTC. This encodes CASSFGQEQETQYF. The variable domain in full, with the rest retrieved from reference TRBV2 and TRBJ2-5, is EPEVTQTPSHQVTQMGQEVILRCVPISNHLYFYWYRQILGQKVEFLVSFYNNEISEKSEIFDDQFSVERPDGSNFTLKIRSTKLEDSAMYFCASSFGQEQETQYFGPGTRLLVL.

The rearrangement links TRBV5-4 to TRBJ2-7; D unresolved. The V gene lost 0 bases and the J gene lost 2 bases, with 12 bases spanning the gap. Germline V gene data show CDR1 as SGHNT and CDR2 as YYREEE (reference sequence). CDR3 length equals 15 residues. The CDR3 here is CASSLVVTEAYEQYF. The CDR3 coding sequence is TGTGCCAGCAGCTTGGTAGTGACGGAAGCCTACGAGCAGTACTTC.

As DNA, the CDR3 is TGTGCCAGCTTAACGGGTCAGGGCAATGAAGCTTTCTTT. It encodes CASLTGQGNEAFF. The J gene is TRBJ1-1, the V gene TRBV18, with D possibly TRBD1 on 5 matching bases. The length of the CDR3 is 13 residues. The germline V and J ends were trimmed by 7 bases and 7 bases, with 16 bases remaining between them. Looked up from germline, CDR1 is KGHSH and CDR2 is LQKENI. Using reference TRBV18 and TRBJ1-1 for the parts outside the CDR3, the full variable domain is NAGVMQNPRHLVRRRGQEARLRCSPMKGHSHVYWYRQLPEEGLKFMVYLQKENIIDESGMPKERFSAEFPKEGPSILRIQQVVRGDSAAYFCASLTGQGNEAFFGQGTRLTVV.

The V call is TRBV19, the J call TRBJ1-2; unclear D gene. This CDR3 comprises 14 residues. CDR1 is LNHDA and CDR2 is SQIVND in the germline V gene (reference sequence). Trimming took off 3 bases at V and 4 bases at J, with 12 bases between the two ends. The CDR3: CASSISSASYGYTF. Here the CDR3 DNA reads TGTGCCAGTAGTATCTCGTCAGCCTCCTATGGCTACACCTTC. Filled out from reference TRBV19 and TRBJ1-2, the complete variable domain reads DGGITQSPKYLFRKEGQNVTLSCEQNLNHDAMYWYRQDPGQGLRLIYYSQIVNDFQKGDIAEGYSVSREKKESFPLTVTSAQKNPTAFYLCASSISSASYGYTFGSGTRLTVV.

CDR3 DNA: TGTGCCAGCAGCTTCGTCACCGTAAATTATAGCAATCAGCCCCAGCATTTT. Its protein is CASSFVTVNYSNQPQHF. V usage is TRBV7-8 and J usage is TRBJ1-5; D is uncertain. This CDR3 region has 17 residues. Trimming shortened V by 3 bases and J by 0 bases, and 15 bases separated the two germline ends. Germline V lookup: CDR1 SGHVS, CDR2 FQNEAQ.